A selection of T cell receptor beta chains follows, all from one sample in a study of blood T cell repertoires in COVID-19. Measured with immunoSEQ multiplex PCR; TCRdb has only the in-frame clones, and not every one. The table lists roughly 230,000 clones, around 80% of them singletons. The sequenced material came from peripheral blood. The origin of the receptors is a man aged 35-49 years with active or convalescent COVID-19. Each CDR3 is given with its conserved first and last residue. The D gene is left open where the match is weak. For some rows the clone size is stated as once, few or many, or as a class when expanded; others skip it.

size: .
J: TRBJ2-7
D: .
V: TRBV4-2
CDR3: CASSQDTGTPLAHEQYF
DNA: TGTGCCAGCAGCCAAGATACCGGGACTCCTTTGGCCCACGAGCAGTACTTC

size: .
J: TRBJ2-7
D: TRBD2
V: TRBV18
CDR3: CASSPLPSGSYEQYF
DNA: TGTGCCAGCTCACCACTTCCTAGCGGGAGCTACGAGCAGTACTTC

size: .
J: TRBJ2-7
D: TRBD2
V: TRBV29-1
CDR3: CSVDGGDGFEQYF
DNA: TGCAGCGTTGATGGGGGGGATGGTTTCGAGCAGTACTTC

size: .
J: TRBJ1-1
D: TRBD1
V: TRBV28
CDR3: CASSLGTGGTEAFF
DNA: TGTGCCAGCAGTTTGGGGACAGGGGGCACTGAAGCTTTCTTT

size: .
J: TRBJ2-7
D: .
V: TRBV27
CDR3: CASRGMGGPDEQYF
DNA: TGTGCCAGCAGGGGGATGGGAGGTCCGGACGAGCAGTACTTC

size: .
J: TRBJ1-1
D: .
V: TRBV4-2
CDR3: CASSQELVRIDTEAFF
DNA: TGTGCCAGCAGCCAAGAACTTGTCAGGATAGACACTGAAGCTTTCTTT

size: .
J: TRBJ2-1
D: TRBD1
V: TRBV19
CDR3: CASSPRGTGGNNEQFF
DNA: TGTGCCAGTAGTCCGAGGGGGACAGGGGGAAACAATGAGCAGTTCTTC

size: .
J: TRBJ2-1
D: TRBD2
V: TRBV18
CDR3: CASSPLAGTYNEQFF
DNA: TGTGCCAGCTCACCCCTAGCGGGAACCTACAATGAGCAGTTCTTC

size: .
J: TRBJ1-4
D: .
V: TRBV2
CDR3: CASKRTASNEKLFF
DNA: TGTGCCAGCAAGCGGACAGCTTCTAATGAAAAACTGTTTTTT

size: .
J: TRBJ2-7
D: .
V: TRBV11-2
CDR3: CASARGSLSYEQYF
DNA: TGTGCCAGCGCGCGAGGGTCCCTTTCCTACGAGCAGTACTTC

size: .
J: TRBJ2-3
D: TRBD2
V: TRBV9
CDR3: CASSVEGGATDTQYF
DNA: TGTGCCAGCAGCGTAGAGGGAGGGGCCACAGATACGCAGTATTTT

size: .
J: TRBJ2-3
D: TRBD2
V: TRBV7-8
CDR3: CASSLFFSGEAPDTQYF
DNA: TGTGCCAGCAGCTTATTTTTTAGCGGGGAGGCGCCAGATACGCAGTATTTT

size: .
J: TRBJ2-1
D: .
V: TRBV10-2
CDR3: CASSDGSGSSYNEQFF
DNA: TGCGCCAGCAGTGATGGTAGCGGAAGCTCCTACAATGAGCAGTTCTTC

size: .
J: TRBJ2-5
D: .
V: TRBV7-2
CDR3: CASSLGLRVETQYF
DNA: TGTGCCAGCAGCTTAGGTCTACGAGTGGAGACCCAGTACTTC

size: .
J: TRBJ2-7
D: TRBD2
V: TRBV7-3
CDR3: CASSLGPSGNYEQYF
DNA: TGTGCCAGCAGCTTAGGGCCTAGCGGGAACTACGAGCAGTACTTC

size: few
J: TRBJ2-1
D: .
V: TRBV11-3
CDR3: CASSLDLGGSSYNEQFF
DNA: TGTGCCAGCAGCTTAGATCTAGGAGGTAGCTCCTACAATGAGCAGTTCTTC

size: few
J: TRBJ2-3
D: TRBD2
V: TRBV11-2
CDR3: CASSLVPSGNTDTQYF
DNA: TGTGCCAGCAGCTTAGTCCCTAGCGGGAACACAGATACGCAGTATTTT

size: .
J: TRBJ1-2
D: .
V: TRBV6-5
CDR3: CASNGGAGEGYGYTF
DNA: TGTGCCAGCAACGGAGGGGCAGGGGAGGGCTATGGCTACACCTTC

size: .
J: TRBJ2-3
D: TRBD2
V: TRBV7-9
CDR3: CASSLRGPAGSSDTQYF
DNA: TGTGCCAGCAGCCTAAGGGGCCCAGCGGGGTCCTCAGATACGCAGTATTTT

size: once
J: TRBJ1-1
D: .
V: TRBV15
CDR3: CATSREGRVNTEAFF
DNA: TGTGCCACCAGCAGAGAAGGCAGGGTGAACACTGAAGCTTTCTTT

size: .
J: TRBJ2-1
D: .
V: TRBV5-1
CDR3: CASSLTGTYNEQFF
DNA: TGCGCCAGCAGCTTAACAGGGACGTACAATGAGCAGTTCTTC

size: .
J: TRBJ1-5
D: .
V: TRBV21-1
CDR3: CASSKANYSNQPQHF
DNA: TGTGCCAGCAGCAAGGCCAACTATAGCAATCAGCCCCAGCATTTT